This T cell receptor beta chain was observed in a study of blood T cell repertoires in COVID-19. TCRdb's table, derived via immunoSEQ multiplex PCR, lists solely in-frame clones and lacks some. The repertoire includes 50,000 to 55,000 clones, roughly 83% of them detected once, and 20% to 25% sits in the top ten. Germline loops: CDR1 SGHRS, CDR2 YFSETQ. V trimming: 3 bases; J trimming: 0 bases; junction bases outside the gene matches: 5. This CDR3 is built from 15 residues. Input material: peripheral blood. The receptor's source is a woman at least 80 years old with acute or convalescent COVID-19. The genes are TRBV5-1 and TRBJ1-1; 7 bases are a match to TRBD1. The CDR3 sequence is CASSSTGNLNTEAFF. DNA for the CDR3: TGCGCCAGCAGCTCGACAGGGAACCTGAACACTGAAGCTTTCTTT. Combining the CDR3 with reference TRBV5-1 and TRBJ1-1 gives the whole variable domain KAGVTQTPRYLIKTRGQQVTLSCSPISGHRSVSWYQQTPGQGLQFLFEYFSETQRNKGNFPGRFSGRQFSNSRSEMNVSTLELGDSALYLCASSSTGNLNTEAFFGQGTRLTVV.